The entry below gives a single T cell receptor (beta chain) sequence along with its context. Assay used: immunoSEQ multiplex PCR; TCRdb lists only in-frame clones, some missing. The profile shows 75,000 to 80,000 clones, 88% of them singletons. Germline trimming cut 6 bases from V and 7 bases from J; bases unmatched to any gene: 9. CDR3 size: 13 residues. Germline values: CDR1 SGHRS, CDR2 YFSETQ. The data were taken from a study of T cells in localized non-small cell lung cancer. The chain joins TRBV5-1 to TRBJ2-5; 7 bases are a match to TRBD2. This clonotype originated in a woman aged 40-75 years with stage I squamous cell lung carcinoma. Sequencing used peripheral blood, obtained before any cancer treatment. CDR3 loop: CASMGGSLGTQYF. As DNA, the CDR3 is TGCGCCAGCATGGGGGGGTCTTTAGGGACCCAGTACTTC.